The entry below describes one T cell receptor beta chain. This clonotype has just a few counts. Base qualities are not recorded, but no much larger clone differs from it by a single base. The treatment or condition label for this specimen denotes: live attenuated yellow fever vaccine strain. PBMCs were isolated from peripheral blood using a standard Ficoll-Paque protocol. Epitope-specific CD8 T cells were sorted using a dextramer loaded with the yellow fever NS4B epitope peptide, with anti-CD3 and anti-CD8 staining. RNA was extracted with TriZol from bulk PBMCs, CD4 and CD8 fractions, and dextramer-positive and dextramer-negative fractions. TCR cDNA was synthesized by 5'RACE template switching, which introduced a universal primer site and unique molecular identifiers. cDNA synthesis was primed from both the TCR alpha and TCR beta constant segments. Libraries were amplified in two PCR steps, with sample barcodes and sequencing adapters added in the second step. Libraries were sequenced on Illumina HiSeq 2500 (2x100 bp) or NovaSeq (2x150 bp). Regarding the original processing steps: MIGEC handled demultiplexing of reads and collapsing into UMI consensus sequences, while MiXCR performed V(D)J alignment. Vaccine-responding clonotypes were identified with edgeR using replicate PBMC samples, with FDR below 0.01 and a log2 fold change above 5 up to day 15 being required. Bulk clonotypes were assigned CD4 or CD8 identity according to which sequenced CD4 or CD8 repertoire held them at higher abundance. A clonotype counted as NS4B-specific if enriched at least 10-fold in dextramer-positive versus dextramer-negative fractions, with CD4-biased clonotypes left out. TCRdb passed the public sequencing reads through fastp at Q25 and MiXCR, retaining productive beta sequences. Every CDR3 protein is listed once, alongside the most common genes and DNA of its rows. None of the V and J calls come from the authors' own analysis; TCRdb made them. Recorded for this sample are some 54,000 distinct CDR3 sequences; 6.5% to 8% of them occurred a single time. 20% to 25% of the sample belongs to the ten largest clones.

Including cysteine and phenylalanine, the CDR3 has 14 amino acids. The CDR3 DNA has 42 bases and is translated from base 1. The germline V gene provides CDR1 KGHSH and CDR2 LQKENI. V lost 0 bases and J lost 3 bases; the stretch between them is 6 bases long. This sample was taken from a study of T cells after yellow fever vaccination (dated by TCRdb to between 2018 and 2021). About the investigation overall: The SMART-Seq v4 Ultra Low Input RNA kit was used to prepare libraries from fractions with low cell numbers. To track T-cell clones before and after primary and booster YFV17D yellow fever vaccination, bulk TCR alpha and beta repertoires were sequenced longitudinally. The cohort comprised two healthy male donors, one aged 18 to 30 and one aged 30 to 40 years. Bulk PBMC replicates and cell subsets were isolated from blood drawn at multiple timepoints before and after both primary and secondary immunization.

The study at large found these results: Compared with the primary T-cell response, the secondary T-cell response was faster but weaker, reaching its peak on day 5 rather than on day 15. Most clones expanded after primary vaccination were re-detected after the booster (96% of CD4 and around 86% of CD8), suggesting broad memory maintenance. A small fraction of clonotypes showed up in both the CD4 and CD8 compartments, probably as a result of convergent recombination. Because only two donors were included in the study, the extent to which the findings can be generalized is limited. Computational filtering was needed because FACS-sorted repertoires could contain abundant contaminating clonotypes from the bulk population.

The chain links TRBV18 with TRBJ2-1, with the D gene call left open. The source material was CD8+ T cells not binding an NS4B(214-222) dextramer, sorted from PBMCs, sampled more than 35 days after the first yellow fever vaccination. The label giving this sample's cell subset or site can be read as: NS4B epitope dextramer-negative CD8 T cells. The sequence was collected from a man younger than 35 who received the YFV17D yellow fever vaccine. The nucleotide sequence reads TGTGCCAGCTCACCACCAACAGACTACAATGAGCAGTTCTTC. The translation is CASSPPTDYNEQFF.